This TCR beta chain came from a study of blood T cell repertoires in COVID-19. Across the study: COVID-19 samples collected from the United States, Italy and Spain covered acute and convalescent phases. PBMCs, B-cell-depleted T cells, or T cells were the source of the cDNA or gDNA that made up the material.

The CDR3 has 15 residues. J lost 2 bases, V lost 4 bases, and 6 bases had no gene match. CDR1 is SGDLS and CDR2 is YYNGEE in the germline V gene. Study processing details: Amplification of reference gene primers provided the estimated nucleated cell counts. Sequenced by immunoSEQ multiplex PCR; TCRdb stores in-frame clones only, minus some. That table is the source of V, J and clone size, and D and trimming were worked out from the DNA. The sample contains some 70,000 clones, 75% to 80% of which appear only once. The specimen sequenced was peripheral blood. This chain connects TRBV9 to TRBJ1-2, with TRBD1 identical over 9 bases. This TCR came from a woman aged 55-69 years with acute or convalescent COVID-19. The CDR3 loop is CASSPLGQGNYGYTF. CDR3 DNA sequence: TGTGCCAGCAGCCCTTTGGGACAGGGCAACTATGGCTACACCTTC.